The sequence of this TCR beta chain was determined in a study of breast tumors, draining lymph nodes, adjacent tissues. Study results and limitations: Tumor repertoires ranked between lymph nodes and nontumor tissue in diversity, with V and J gene preferences. Luminal-like breast cancer showed significantly greater tumor-nontumor repertoire similarity than basal-like breast cancer did.

TCRdb called the multiplex PCR reads again in MiXCR, with one record for every CDR3 protein. The sample records about 130,000 distinct CDR3 sequences, about 20% being singletons. Samples came from axillary lymph nodes draining the breast cancer. Trimming took 9 bases from V and 3 from J, leaving 18 bases between them. The CDR3 runs to 14 residues. Germline V CDR1 and CDR2: WNHNN, SYGVQD (reference sequence). In this sample, this clonotype turned up many times. The target antigen is unknown. The TCR was taken from a female donor with breast cancer. Some clones in this sample may be carry-over from other donors' samples. The sample taken for sequencing was axillary lymph node tissue. The rearrangement uses TRBV10-1 and TRBJ2-7; the D is unclear. The CDR3 sequence: CARLGLANFYEQYF. The DNA for the CDR3 is TGCGCCAGATTGGGATTAGCAAATTTCTACGAGCAGTACTTC.